This TCR beta chain derives from a study of T cell responses to AZD1222 COVID-19 vaccine. The study, taken as a whole, reports: Seropositive status at baseline applied to only a handful of AZD1222 recipients. Among spike-specific TCRs, nearly half reportedly target unmutated variant regions. Receipt of two AZD1222 doses was followed by a rise in Spike-specific TCR breadth and depth.

In regard to this clone: Its antigen remains unknown.

This table comes from immunoSEQ multiplex PCR, and its TCRdb copy is limited to in-frame clones, with some not included. The sample consists of about 150,000 clones, around 89% of them appearing once. CDR1 is MGHRA and CDR2 is YSYEKL in the germline V gene. This CDR3 is 16 amino acids long. The J segment lost 6 bases and the V segment lost 5 bases, leaving 13 bases of the junction unmatched. This chain links TRBV4-1 with TRBJ2-4; the match to TRBD2 covers 7 bases. This clonotype originated in an adult in good health. Specimen: peripheral blood, collected on day 0 of MenACWY control vaccination. CDR3 protein: CASSIRREERGNIQYF. The CDR3 coding sequence is TGCGCCAGCAGCATACGCCGGGAGGAAAGGGGAAACATTCAGTACTTC.